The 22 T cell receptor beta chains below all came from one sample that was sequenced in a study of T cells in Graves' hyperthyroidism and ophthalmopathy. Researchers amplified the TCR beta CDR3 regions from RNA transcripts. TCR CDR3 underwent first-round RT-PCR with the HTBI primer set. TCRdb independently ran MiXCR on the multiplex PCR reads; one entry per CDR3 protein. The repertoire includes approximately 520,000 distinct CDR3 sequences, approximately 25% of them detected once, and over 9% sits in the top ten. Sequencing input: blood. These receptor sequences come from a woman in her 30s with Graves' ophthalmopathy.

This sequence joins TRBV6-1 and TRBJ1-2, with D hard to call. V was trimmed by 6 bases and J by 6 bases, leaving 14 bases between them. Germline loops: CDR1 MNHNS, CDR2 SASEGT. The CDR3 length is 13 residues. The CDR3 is CASSSRATNGYTF. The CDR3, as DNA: TGTGCCAGCAGCTCCCGGGCTACGAATGGCTACACCTTC.

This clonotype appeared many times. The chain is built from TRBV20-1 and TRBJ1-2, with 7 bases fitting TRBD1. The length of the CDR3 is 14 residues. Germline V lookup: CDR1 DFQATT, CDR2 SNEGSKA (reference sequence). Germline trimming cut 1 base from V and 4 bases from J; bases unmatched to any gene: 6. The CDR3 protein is CSARVTGTAYGYTF. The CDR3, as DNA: TGCAGTGCTAGAGTTACCGGGACAGCCTATGGCTACACCTTC.

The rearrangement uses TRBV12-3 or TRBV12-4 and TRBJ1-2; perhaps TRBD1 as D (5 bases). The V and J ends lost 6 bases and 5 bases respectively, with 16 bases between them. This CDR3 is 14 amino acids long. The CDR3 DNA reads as TGTGCCAGCAGCCCTAGCGCAGGGATATATGGCTACACCTTC. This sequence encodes CASSPSAGIYGYTF.

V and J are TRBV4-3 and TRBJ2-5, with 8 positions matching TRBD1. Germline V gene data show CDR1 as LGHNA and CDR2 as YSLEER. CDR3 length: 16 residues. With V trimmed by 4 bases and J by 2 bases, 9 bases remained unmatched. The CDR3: CASSRRGTGGQETQYF. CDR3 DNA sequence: TGCGCCAGCAGCCGCCGGGGGACAGGCGGACAAGAGACCCAGTACTTC.

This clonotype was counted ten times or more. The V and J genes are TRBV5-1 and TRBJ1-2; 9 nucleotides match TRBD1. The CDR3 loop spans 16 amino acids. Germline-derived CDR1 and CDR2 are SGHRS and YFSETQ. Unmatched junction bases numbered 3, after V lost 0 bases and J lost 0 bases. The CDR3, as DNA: TGCGCCAGCAGCTTGGGGACAGGGGATTCTAACTATGGCTACACCTTC. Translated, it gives CASSLGTGDSNYGYTF.

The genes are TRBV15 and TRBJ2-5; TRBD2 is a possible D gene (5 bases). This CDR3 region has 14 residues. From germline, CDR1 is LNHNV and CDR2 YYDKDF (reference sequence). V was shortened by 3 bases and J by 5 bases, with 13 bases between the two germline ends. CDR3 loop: CATSSYPGGETQYF. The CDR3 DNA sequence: TGTGCCACCAGCAGTTATCCCGGCGGGGAGACCCAGTACTTC.

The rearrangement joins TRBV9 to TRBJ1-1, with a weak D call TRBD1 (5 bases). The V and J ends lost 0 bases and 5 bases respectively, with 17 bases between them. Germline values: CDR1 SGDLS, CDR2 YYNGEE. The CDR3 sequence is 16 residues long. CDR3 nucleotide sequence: TGTGCCAGCAGCGTAGCGGGCAGGGCGGGGGGTACTGAAGCTTTCTTT. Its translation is CASSVAGRAGGTEAFF.

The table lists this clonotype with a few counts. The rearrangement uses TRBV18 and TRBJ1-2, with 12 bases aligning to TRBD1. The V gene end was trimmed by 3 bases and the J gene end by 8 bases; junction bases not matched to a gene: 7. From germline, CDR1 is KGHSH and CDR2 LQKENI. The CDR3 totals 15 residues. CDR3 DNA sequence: TGTGCCAGCTCACCGGGACAGGGGGCACTAGGAGGCTACACCTTC. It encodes CASSPGQGALGGYTF. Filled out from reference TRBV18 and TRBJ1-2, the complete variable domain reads NAGVMQNPRHLVRRRGQEARLRCSPMKGHSHVYWYRQLPEEGLKFMVYLQKENIIDESGMPKERFSAEFPKEGPSILRIQQVVRGDSAAYFCASSPGQGALGGYTFGSGTRLTVV.

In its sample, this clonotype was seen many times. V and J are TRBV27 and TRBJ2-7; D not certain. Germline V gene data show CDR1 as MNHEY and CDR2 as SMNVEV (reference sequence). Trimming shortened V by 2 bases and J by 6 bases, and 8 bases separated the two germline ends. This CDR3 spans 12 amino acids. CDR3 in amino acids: CASSLADGEQYF. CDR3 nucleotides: TGTGCCAGCAGTTTAGCCGACGGCGAGCAGTACTTC.

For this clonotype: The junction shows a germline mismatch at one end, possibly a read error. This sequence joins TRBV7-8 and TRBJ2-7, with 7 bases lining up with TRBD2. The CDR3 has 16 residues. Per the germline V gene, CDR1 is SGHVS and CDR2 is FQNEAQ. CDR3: CASSQVFGTTNYEQYF. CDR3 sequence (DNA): TGCGCCAGCAGCCAAGTCTTCGGGACTACTAACTACGAGCAGTACTTC.

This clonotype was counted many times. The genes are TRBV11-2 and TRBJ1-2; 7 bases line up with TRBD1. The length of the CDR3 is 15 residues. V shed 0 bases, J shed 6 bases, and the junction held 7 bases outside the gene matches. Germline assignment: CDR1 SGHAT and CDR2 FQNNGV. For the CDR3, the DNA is TGTGCCAGCAGCTTAGATCTAACAGGGGTAGATGGCTACACCTTC. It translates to CASSLDLTGVDGYTF.

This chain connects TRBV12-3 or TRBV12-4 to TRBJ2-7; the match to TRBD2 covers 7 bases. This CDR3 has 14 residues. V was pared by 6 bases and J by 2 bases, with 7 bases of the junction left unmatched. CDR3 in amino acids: CASRVTGGAYEQYF. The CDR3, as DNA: TGTGCCAGCAGAGTCACGGGGGGTGCCTACGAGCAGTACTTC.

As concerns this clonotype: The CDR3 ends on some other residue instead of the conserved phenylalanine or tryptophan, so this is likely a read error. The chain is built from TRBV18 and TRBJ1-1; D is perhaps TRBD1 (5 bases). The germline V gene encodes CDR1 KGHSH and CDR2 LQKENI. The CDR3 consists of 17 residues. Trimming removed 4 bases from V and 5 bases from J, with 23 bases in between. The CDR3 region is CASSQVRQGWMGTEAFL. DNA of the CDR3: TGTGCCAGCTCACAGGTCCGGCAGGGCTGGATGGGGACTGAAGCTTTCCTT.

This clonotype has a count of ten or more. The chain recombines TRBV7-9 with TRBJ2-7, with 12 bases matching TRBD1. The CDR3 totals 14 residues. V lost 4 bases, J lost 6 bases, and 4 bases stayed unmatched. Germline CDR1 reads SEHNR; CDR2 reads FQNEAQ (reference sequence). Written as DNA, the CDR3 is TGTGCCAGCAGCTCCGGGACAGGGGGCCTCGAGCAGTACTTC. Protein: CASSSGTGGLEQYF.

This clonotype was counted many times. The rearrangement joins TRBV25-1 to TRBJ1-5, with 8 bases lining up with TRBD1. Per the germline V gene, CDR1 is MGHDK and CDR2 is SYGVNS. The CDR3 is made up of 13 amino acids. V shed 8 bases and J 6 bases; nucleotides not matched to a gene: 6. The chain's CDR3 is CASGQGAGQPQHF. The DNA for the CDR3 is TGTGCCAGCGGTCAGGGGGCCGGTCAGCCCCAGCATTTT.

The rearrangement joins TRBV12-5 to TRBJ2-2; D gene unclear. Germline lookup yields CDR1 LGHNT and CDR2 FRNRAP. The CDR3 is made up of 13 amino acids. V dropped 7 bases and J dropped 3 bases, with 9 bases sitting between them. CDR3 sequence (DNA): TGTGCTAGTGCCGTCGAGTACACCGGGGAGCTGTTTTTT. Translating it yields CASAVEYTGELFF.

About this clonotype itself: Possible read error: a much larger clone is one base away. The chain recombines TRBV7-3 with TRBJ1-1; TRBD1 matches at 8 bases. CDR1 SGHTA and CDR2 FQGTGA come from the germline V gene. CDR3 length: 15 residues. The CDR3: CASSSSPTGGSEACF. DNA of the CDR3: TGTGCCAGCAGCTCCTCCCCCACAGGGGGGTCTGAAGCTTGCTTT.

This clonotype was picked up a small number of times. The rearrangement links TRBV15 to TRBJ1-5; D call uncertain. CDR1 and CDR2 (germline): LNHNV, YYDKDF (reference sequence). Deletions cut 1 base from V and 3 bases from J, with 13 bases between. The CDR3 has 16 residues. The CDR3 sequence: CATSRGVEGYNQPQHF. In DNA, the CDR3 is TGTGCCACCAGCAGAGGGGTGGAAGGATACAATCAGCCCCAGCATTTT.

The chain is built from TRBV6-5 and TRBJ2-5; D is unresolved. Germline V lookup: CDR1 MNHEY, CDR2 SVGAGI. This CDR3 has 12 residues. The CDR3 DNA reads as TGTGCTATCAAGATCATTCAAGAGACCCAGTACTTC. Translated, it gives CAIKIIQETQYF.

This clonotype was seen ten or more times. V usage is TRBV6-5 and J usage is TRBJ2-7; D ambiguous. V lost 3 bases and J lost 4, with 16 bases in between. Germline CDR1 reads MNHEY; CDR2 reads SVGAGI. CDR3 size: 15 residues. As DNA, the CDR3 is TGTGCCAGCAGTTATGCTTCCGATCTCGCATACGAGCAGTACTTC. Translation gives CASSYASDLAYEQYF.

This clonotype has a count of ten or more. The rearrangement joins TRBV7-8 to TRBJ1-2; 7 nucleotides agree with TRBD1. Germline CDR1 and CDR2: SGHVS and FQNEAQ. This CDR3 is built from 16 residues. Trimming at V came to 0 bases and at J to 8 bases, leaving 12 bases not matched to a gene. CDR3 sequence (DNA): TGTGCCAGCAGCTTAGCGGGTGTAGGGGGCTACTCCGGCTACACCTTC. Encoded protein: CASSLAGVGGYSGYTF.

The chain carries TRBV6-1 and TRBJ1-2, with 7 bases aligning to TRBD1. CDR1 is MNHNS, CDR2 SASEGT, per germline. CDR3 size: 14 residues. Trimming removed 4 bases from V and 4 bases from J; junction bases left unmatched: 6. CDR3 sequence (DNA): TGTGCCAGCAGTGGAAAGGGGGCAGTCTATGGCTACACCTTC. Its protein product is CASSGKGAVYGYTF.